This T cell receptor beta chain was obtained from a study of identifying expanded T cells in peripheral blood. Germline V gives CDR1 GTSNPN, CDR2 SVGIG (reference sequence). The CDR3 is 13 residues long. Trimming removed 2 bases from V and 4 bases from J, with 9 bases in between. No infections or other immune events were documented during collection. Here immunoSEQ multiplex PCR was the method, and the copy in TCRdb shows in-frame clones only, minus some. Here the sample spans some 90,000 clones, 88% being singletons. Source material: blood. This TCR derives from a person aged 18 to 75 in good health. V usage is TRBV30 and J usage is TRBJ1-5; no clear D. CDR3 sequence reads: CAWSPGYNQPQHF. In DNA, the CDR3 is TGTGCCTGGAGTCCGGGCTATAATCAGCCCCAGCATTTT.